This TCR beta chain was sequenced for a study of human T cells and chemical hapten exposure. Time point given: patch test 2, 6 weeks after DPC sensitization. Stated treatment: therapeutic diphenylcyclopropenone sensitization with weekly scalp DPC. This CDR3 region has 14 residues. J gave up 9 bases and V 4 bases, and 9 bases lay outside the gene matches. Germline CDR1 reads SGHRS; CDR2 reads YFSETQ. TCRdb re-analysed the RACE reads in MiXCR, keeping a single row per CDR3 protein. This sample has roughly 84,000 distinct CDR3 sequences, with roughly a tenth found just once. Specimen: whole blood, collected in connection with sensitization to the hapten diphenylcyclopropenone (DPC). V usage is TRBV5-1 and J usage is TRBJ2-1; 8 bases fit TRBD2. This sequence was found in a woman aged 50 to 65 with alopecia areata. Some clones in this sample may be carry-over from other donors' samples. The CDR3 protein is CASSPTSEPIEQFF. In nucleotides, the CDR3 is TGCGCCAGCAGCCCGACTAGCGAGCCCATTGAGCAGTTCTTC.